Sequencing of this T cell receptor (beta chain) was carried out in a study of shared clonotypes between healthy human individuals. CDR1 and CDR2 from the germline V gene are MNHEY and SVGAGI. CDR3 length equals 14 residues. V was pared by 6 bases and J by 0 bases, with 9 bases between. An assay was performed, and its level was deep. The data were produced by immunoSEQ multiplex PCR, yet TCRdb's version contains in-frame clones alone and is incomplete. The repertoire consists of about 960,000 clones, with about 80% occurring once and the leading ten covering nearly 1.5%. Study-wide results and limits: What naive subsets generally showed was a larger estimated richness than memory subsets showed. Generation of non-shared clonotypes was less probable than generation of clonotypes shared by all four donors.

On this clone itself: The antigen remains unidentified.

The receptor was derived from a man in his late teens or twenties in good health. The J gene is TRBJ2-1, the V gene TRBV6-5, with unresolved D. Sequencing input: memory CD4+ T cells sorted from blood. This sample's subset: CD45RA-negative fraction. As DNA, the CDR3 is TGTGCCAGCAGCCAGCGCGGCTCCTACAATGAGCAGTTCTTC. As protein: CASSQRGSYNEQFF.